Each of the 11 T cell receptor beta chains below was sequenced from the same sample in a study of siplizumab effects on memory and regulatory T cells. Assay used: immunoSEQ multiplex PCR; TCRdb lists only in-frame clones, some missing. The table has 110,000 or so clones, around 93% seen once. Sequenced sample: non-Treg CD4+ T cells sorted from blood. These receptors were obtained from a human donor in good health.

This chain joins TRBV7-3 and TRBJ2-7, with 11 nucleotides matching TRBD1. V shed 1 base, J shed 2 bases, and the junction held 4 bases outside the gene matches. Germline V CDR1 and CDR2: SGHTA, FQGTGA. The CDR3 contains 16 residues. The CDR3 coding sequence is TGTGCCAGCAGCTTAATGGGGACAGGGGGTCCCTACGAGCAGTACTTC. This gives the protein CASSLMGTGGPYEQYF.

This rearrangement joins TRBV5-4 to TRBJ2-3; 7 bases map to TRBD2. This CDR3 comprises 16 residues. The junction had 11 bases not matched to a gene; V was cut back by 4 bases and J by 3 bases. Germline CDR1 is SGHNT and CDR2 is YYREEE (reference sequence). The CDR3 loop is CASSPGVVLATDTQYF. DNA for the CDR3: TGTGCCAGCAGCCCTGGCGTCGTACTAGCGACAGATACGCAGTATTTT.

The chain employs TRBV18 and TRBJ2-7; D is possibly TRBD1 (6 bases). The V end lost 6 bases, the J end lost 1 base, and 16 bases lay between the germline ends. Germline CDR1 is KGHSH and CDR2 is LQKENI. This CDR3 region has 15 residues. CDR3: CASSQNRDTSYEQYF. CDR3 DNA: TGTGCCAGCTCCCAAAACCGGGACACATCCTACGAGCAGTACTTC.

The V gene is TRBV20-1, the J gene TRBJ1-5, with D unclear. V lost 3 bases and J lost 9, with 9 bases in between. The CDR3 spans 11 residues. Germline V CDR1 and CDR2: DFQATT, SNEGSKA (reference sequence). The CDR3 DNA reads TGCAGTGCTAGTCACATGGGGCCCCAGCATTTT. It encodes CSASHMGPQHF.

This clone turned up a few times. This chain joins TRBV6-5 and TRBJ1-5; 9 bases are shared with TRBD1. The CDR3 is 15 amino acids. Unmatched junction bases numbered 7, after V lost 5 bases and J lost 5 bases. The germline V gene encodes CDR1 MNHEY and CDR2 SVGAGI. DNA of the CDR3: TGTGCCAGCAGTACCGGACAGGGGACTTATCAGCCCCAGCATTTT. Its translation: CASSTGQGTYQPQHF.

This rearrangement joins TRBV28 to TRBJ1-1; D is undetermined. The CDR3 is 10 amino acids. The ends were cut back, 10 bases at V and 8 bases at J, with 11 bases in the middle. Germline assignment: CDR1 MDHEN and CDR2 SYDVKM. CDR3 DNA: TGTGCCACCCAAAAATTAGAAGCTTTCTTT. This codes for CATQKLEAFF.

The V gene is TRBV21-1, the J gene TRBJ2-3; the D call TRBD2 from the table was never checked on the DNA. TRBV21-1 is noted as a pseudogene. This CDR3 has 15 residues. CDR3 bases: TGTGCCAGCAGCAAAGGGAGGGTTTTGCTAGTCACGCAGTATTTT. Its translation: CASSKGRVLLVTQYF.

In DNA form, the CDR3 reads TGTGCCAGCAGCTTTGTATTGGTGGCTAGCGGGGGCCAAGAGACCCAGTACTTC. Its protein product is CASSFVLVASGGQETQYF. The chain combines TRBV5-5 with TRBJ2-5; TRBD2 matches 10 bases. Germline CDR1 and CDR2: SGHKS and YYEKEE (reference sequence). This CDR3 is 18 amino acids long. Trimming at V came to 2 bases and at J to 1 base, leaving 11 bases not matched to a gene.

The V call is TRBV29-1, the J call TRBJ2-7, with TRBD1 as a possible D gene (6 bases). V was shortened by 8 bases and J by 5 bases, with 19 bases between the two germline ends. Germline assignment: CDR1 SQVTM and CDR2 ANQGSEA. This CDR3 region has 13 residues. This chain's CDR3 is CSTRRGTAHEQYF. DNA of the CDR3: TGCAGCACTCGCAGGGGCACCGCCCACGAGCAGTACTTC.

In this sample, this clone turned up once. The CDR3 loop is CASSGQGAPPETQYF. CDR3 DNA: TGTGCCAGCAGCGGCCAGGGGGCCCCCCCGGAGACCCAGTACTTC. This chain joins TRBV7-6 and TRBJ2-5, with 8 bases aligning to TRBD1. Germline V gene lookup returns CDR1 SGHVS and CDR2 FNYEAQ. The J segment lost 5 bases and the V segment lost 5 bases, leaving 10 bases of the junction unmatched. This CDR3 has 15 residues.

CDR3 nucleotide sequence: TGTGCCTGGACCGGGACAACCTATAATTCACCCCTCCACTTT. The encoded protein is CAWTGTTYNSPLHF. The genes are TRBV30 and TRBJ1-6, with a weak D call TRBD1 (6 bases). Germline CDR1 GTSNPN, CDR2 SVGIG (reference sequence). The CDR3 covers 14 residues. V was shortened by 4 bases and J by 2 bases, with 9 bases between the two germline ends.